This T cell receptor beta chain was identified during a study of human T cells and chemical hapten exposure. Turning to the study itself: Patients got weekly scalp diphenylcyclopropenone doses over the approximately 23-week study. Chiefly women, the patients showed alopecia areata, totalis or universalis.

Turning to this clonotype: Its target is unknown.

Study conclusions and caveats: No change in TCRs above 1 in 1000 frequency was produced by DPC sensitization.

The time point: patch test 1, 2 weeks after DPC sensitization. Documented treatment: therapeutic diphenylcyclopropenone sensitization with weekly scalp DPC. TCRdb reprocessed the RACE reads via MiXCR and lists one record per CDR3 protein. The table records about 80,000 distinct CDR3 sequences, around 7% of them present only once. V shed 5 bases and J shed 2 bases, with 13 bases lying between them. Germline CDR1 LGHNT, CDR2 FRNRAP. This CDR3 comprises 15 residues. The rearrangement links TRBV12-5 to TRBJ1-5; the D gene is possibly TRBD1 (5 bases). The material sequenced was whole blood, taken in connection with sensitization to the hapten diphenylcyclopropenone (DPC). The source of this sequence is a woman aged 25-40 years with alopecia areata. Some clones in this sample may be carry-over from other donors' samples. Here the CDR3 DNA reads TGTGCTAGTGGTCCGCCCTTGGGGCGCAATCAGCCCCAGCATTTT. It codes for CASGPPLGRNQPQHF. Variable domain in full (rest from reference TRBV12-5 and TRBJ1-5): DARVTQTPRHKVTEMGQEVTMRCQPILGHNTVFWYRQTMMQGLELLAYFRNRAPLDDSGMPKDRFSAEMPDATLATLKIQPSEPRDSAVYFCASGPPLGRNQPQHFGDGTRLSIL.